This record looks at one T cell receptor beta chain sequence and its context. This entry comes from a study of blood T cell repertoires in COVID-19. Libraries were prepared by immunoSEQ multiplex PCR; TCRdb keeps only in-frame clonotypes and omits some of them. The table has about 480,000 clones, around 90% seen once. The age range of participants was about 18 to 90 years, with residence in about two dozen US areas. This receptor was taken from a woman younger than 35 with acute COVID-19. Source material: PBMCs or T cells enriched from blood (not recorded which).

CDR3 sequence: CASSPRGGNTIYF. The CDR3 bases are TGTGCCAGCAGTCCACGGGGTGGAAACACCATATATTTT. The chain is built from TRBV6-6 and TRBJ1-3; no firm D call. This CDR3 spans 13 amino acids. CDR1 MNHNY and CDR2 SVGAGI come from the germline V gene (reference sequence). V dropped 5 bases and J dropped 3 bases, with 8 bases sitting between them.